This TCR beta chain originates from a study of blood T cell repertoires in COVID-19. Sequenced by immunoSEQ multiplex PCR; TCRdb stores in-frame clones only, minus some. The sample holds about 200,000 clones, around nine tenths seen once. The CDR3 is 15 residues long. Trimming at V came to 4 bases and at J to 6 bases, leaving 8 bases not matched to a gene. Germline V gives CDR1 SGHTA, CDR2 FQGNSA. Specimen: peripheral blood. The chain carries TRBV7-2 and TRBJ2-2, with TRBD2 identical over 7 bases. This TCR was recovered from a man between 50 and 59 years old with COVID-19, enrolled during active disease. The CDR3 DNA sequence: TGTGCCAGCAGCTCCCCCAGCGGGGCCCCCGGGGAGCTGTTTTTT. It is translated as CASSSPSGAPGELFF. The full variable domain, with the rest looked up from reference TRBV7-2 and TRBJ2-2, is GAGVSQSPSNKVTEKGKDVELRCDPISGHTALYWYRQSLGQGLEFLIYFQGNSAPDKSGLPSDRFSAERTGGSVSTLTIQRTQQEDSAVYLCASSSPSGAPGELFFGEGSRLTVL.